This passage covers 28 T cell receptor beta chains from one sample sequenced in a study of shared clonotypes between healthy human individuals. Libraries were prepared by immunoSEQ multiplex PCR; TCRdb keeps only in-frame clonotypes and omits some of them. There are hundreds of thousands of clones in the sample; roughly 96% occur only once, and around 0.25% lies in the top ten. CD45RO-negative, CCR7-selected cells formed the naive CD8 fraction, which excluded terminally differentiated effector memory CD45RA+ cells. The sample was naive CD8+ T cells sorted from blood. Receptor source: a man younger than 45 in good health.

The chain couples TRBV5-1 to TRBJ1-1; D is unclear. The CDR3 is 12 amino acids. V shed 1 base and J shed 7 bases, with 8 bases lying between them. The V gene's germline CDR1 is SGHRS and CDR2 YFSETQ. The CDR3: CASSLLGDEAFF. In DNA form, the CDR3 reads TGCGCCAGCAGCTTGCTTGGAGATGAAGCTTTCTTT. Supplemented by reference TRBV5-1 and TRBJ1-1, the full variable domain reads KAGVTQTPRYLIKTRGQQVTLSCSPISGHRSVSWYQQTPGQGLQFLFEYFSETQRNKGNFPGRFSGRQFSNSRSEMNVSTLELGDSALYLCASSLLGDEAFFGQGTRLTVV.

The chain joins TRBV29-1 to TRBJ2-1; no reliable D call. CDR1 is SQVTM, CDR2 ANQGSEA, per germline. This CDR3 spans 13 amino acids. V lost 2 bases to trimming and J lost 7 bases, with 12 bases between them. The chain's CDR3 is CSVENQRENEQFF. DNA of the CDR3: TGCAGCGTTGAAAATCAAAGAGAAAATGAGCAGTTCTTC.

The rearrangement joins TRBV7-2 to TRBJ1-5; tentative D call: TRBD1 (6 bases). CDR3 length equals 19 residues. V was shortened by 4 bases and J by 0 bases, with 22 bases between the two germline ends. CDR1 is SGHTA and CDR2 is FQGNSA in the germline V gene. The CDR3 loop is CASSSKGGDKVHSNQPQHF. The DNA of the CDR3 is TGTGCCAGCAGCTCCAAGGGCGGGGACAAAGTTCATAGCAATCAGCCCCAGCATTTT.

The V gene is TRBV4-3, the J gene TRBJ1-1; no clear D gene. The V and J ends lost 0 bases and 0 bases respectively, with 14 bases between them. This CDR3 comprises 17 residues. Per germline, CDR1 LGHNA and CDR2 YSLEER. CDR3 in amino acids: CASSQDKGQTMNTEAFF. CDR3 bases: TGCGCCAGCAGCCAAGATAAGGGCCAGACCATGAACACTGAAGCTTTCTTT.

The chain couples TRBV9 to TRBJ2-1, with D hard to call. The CDR3 length is 13 residues. Germline CDR1 reads SGDLS; CDR2 reads YYNGEE. Trimming took 4 bases from V and 13 from J, leaving 18 bases between them. CDR3 in DNA: TGTGCCAGCAGCCCTCTGGGATCTAAACCACAGTTCTTC. It is translated as CASSPLGSKPQFF. The whole variable domain, filled in from reference TRBV9 and TRBJ2-1, reads DSGVTQTPKHLITATGQRVTLRCSPRSGDLSVYWYQQSLDQGLQFLIQYYNGEERAKGNILERFSAQQFPDLHSELNLSSLELGDSALYFCASSPLGSKPQFFGPGTRLTVL.

This rearrangement joins TRBV5-1 to TRBJ2-5; D is unresolved. The germline V gene has CDR1 SGHRS and CDR2 YFSETQ. This CDR3 contains 15 residues. V was shortened by 0 bases and J by 5 bases, with 14 bases between the two germline ends. The CDR3 bases are TGCGCCAGCAGCTTGGTCATAGGGATGGGGGAGACCCAGTACTTC. This gives the protein CASSLVIGMGETQYF.

The chain employs TRBV5-1 and TRBJ1-1; tentative D call: TRBD1 (5 bases). Germline CDR1 reads SGHRS; CDR2 reads YFSETQ. The length of the CDR3 is 15 residues. The V end was cut by 4 bases, the J end by 0 bases, with 13 bases between. The CDR3 nucleotides are TGCGCCAGCAGCAGGGGAGGGGCGATGAACACTGAAGCTTTCTTT. Amino acids: CASSRGGAMNTEAFF. Full variable domain (remainder filled in from reference TRBV5-1 and TRBJ1-1): KAGVTQTPRYLIKTRGQQVTLSCSPISGHRSVSWYQQTPGQGLQFLFEYFSETQRNKGNFPGRFSGRQFSNSRSEMNVSTLELGDSALYLCASSRGGAMNTEAFFGQGTRLTVV.

With regard to this clone: A read error may be the cause here, since a much bigger clone is one base away. The same CDR3 arises from other DNA sequences in this sample as well. The J gene is TRBJ2-7, the V gene TRBV9; D perhaps matches TRBD1 (6 bases). Germline V gene data show CDR1 as SGDLS and CDR2 as YYNGEE. The CDR3 runs to 12 residues. V dropped 3 bases and J dropped 4 bases, with 8 bases sitting between them. The CDR3: CASSADSYEQYF. CDR3 coding DNA: TGTGCCAGCAGCGCGGACAGTTACGAGCAGTACTTC.

V gene TRBV7-9 combines with J gene TRBJ2-7, with 8 bases that match TRBD2. There are 16 residues in the CDR3. CDR1 and CDR2 from the germline V gene are SEHNR and FQNEAQ (reference sequence). Germline trimming cut 5 bases from V and 5 bases from J; bases unmatched to any gene: 14. The CDR3 here is CASSPPERENRDEQYF. CDR3 coding DNA: TGTGCCAGCAGCCCACCCGAGCGGGAGAATAGGGACGAGCAGTACTTC. The complete variable domain, with remaining parts taken from reference TRBV7-9 and TRBJ2-7, reads DTGVSQNPRHKITKRGQNVTFRCDPISEHNRLYWYRQTLGQGPEFLTYFQNEAQLEKSRLLSDRFSAERPKGSFSTLEIQRTEQGDSAMYLCASSPPERENRDEQYFGPGTRLTVT.

The chain employs TRBV25-1 and TRBJ2-3; the D gene could be TRBD1 or TRBD2 (5 bases each). The CDR3 is 16 amino acids. V lost 4 bases to trimming and J lost 4 bases, with 18 bases between them. The germline gives CDR1 MGHDK, CDR2 SYGVNS. The CDR3 protein is CASSAIPGARPDTQYF. CDR3 nucleotides: TGTGCCAGCAGTGCCATCCCCGGGGCACGCCCAGATACGCAGTATTTT.

This clone was picked up a small number of times. The gene calls are TRBV11-2 and TRBJ2-2; 10 bases align to TRBD1. The CDR3 is 17 residues long. V was clipped by 0 bases and J by 6 bases; unmatched bases: 7. CDR1 and CDR2 (germline): SGHAT, FQNNGV. CDR3 nucleotide sequence: TGTGCCAGCAGCTTAGATGGGGGACAGGGGTCCCCCGGGGAGCTGTTTTTT. Translating it yields CASSLDGGQGSPGELFF.

The chain is built from TRBV19 and TRBJ1-1; 8 bases are shared with TRBD1. V gave up 5 bases and J gave up 1 base; unmatched junction bases: 6. There are 15 residues in the CDR3. The germline CDR1 and CDR2 sequences are LNHDA and SQIVND (reference sequence). DNA for the CDR3: TGTGCCAGTAGTCCCGGGACAGGAGGGAACACTGAAGCTTTCTTT. Protein product: CASSPGTGGNTEAFF.

About this clone: The sample holds other DNA sequences that translate to the same CDR3. The J gene is TRBJ2-3, the V gene TRBV2, with D unresolved. V lost 0 bases to trimming and J lost 6 bases, with 4 bases between them. This CDR3 contains 12 residues. The germline V gene encodes CDR1 SNHLY and CDR2 FYNNEI. Here the CDR3 DNA reads TGTGCCAGCAGTGAAGCAAGCGATACGCAGTATTTT. Encoded protein: CASSEASDTQYF.

This chain uses TRBV27 with TRBJ2-7; D gene unclear. Deletions cut 7 bases from V and 3 bases from J, with 13 bases between. The CDR3 loop spans 13 amino acids. Germline V lookup: CDR1 MNHEY, CDR2 SMNVEV (reference sequence). The CDR3 nucleotides read TGTGCCAGCATATTACCAGGTAACTACGAGCAGTACTTC. Residues: CASILPGNYEQYF.

The chain recombines TRBV27 with TRBJ2-5, with 9 bases aligning to TRBD2. Germline-derived CDR1 and CDR2 are MNHEY and SMNVEV (reference sequence). The length of the CDR3 is 16 residues. Trimming at V came to 5 bases and at J to 2 bases, leaving 9 bases not matched to a gene. CDR3 residues: CASSQAGGILQETQYF. Here the CDR3 DNA reads TGTGCCAGCAGTCAGGCGGGAGGGATTCTACAAGAGACCCAGTACTTC.

The chain uses TRBV29-1 and TRBJ2-1; weak D call: TRBD1 (5 bases). In germline, CDR1 is SQVTM, CDR2 ANQGSEA. Trimming took 3 bases from V and 8 from J, leaving 11 bases between them. The CDR3 is 12 amino acids. CDR3 loop: CSVEVGQYEQFF. CDR3 sequence (DNA): TGCAGCGTTGAGGTGGGGCAGTATGAGCAGTTCTTC.

The rearrangement links TRBV7-9 to TRBJ2-2; D unresolved. V shed 6 bases and J shed 6 bases, with 17 bases lying between them. This CDR3 is built from 15 residues. The germline gives CDR1 SEHNR, CDR2 FQNEAQ (reference sequence). CDR3 loop: CASSSPPSTSGELFF. The CDR3 DNA is TGTGCCAGCAGTTCCCCCCCCTCCACGTCCGGGGAGCTGTTTTTT.

The rearrangement links TRBV5-1 to TRBJ2-5, with 9 bases aligning to TRBD1. Looked up from germline, CDR1 is SGHRS and CDR2 is YFSETQ. This CDR3 comprises 17 residues. Trimming removed 3 bases from V and 5 bases from J; junction bases left unmatched: 14. The CDR3 DNA reads as TGCGCCAGCAGCTGGGAAGCCGGGACAGGGATGACGGAGACCCAGTACTTC. Translated, it gives CASSWEAGTGMTETQYF. The full variable domain, in which reference TRBV5-1 and TRBJ2-5 provide the parts outside the CDR3, is KAGVTQTPRYLIKTRGQQVTLSCSPISGHRSVSWYQQTPGQGLQFLFEYFSETQRNKGNFPGRFSGRQFSNSRSEMNVSTLELGDSALYLCASSWEAGTGMTETQYFGPGTRLLVL.

V gene TRBV21-1 combines with J gene TRBJ2-7; TRBD1, as called in the table, went unchecked against the DNA. TRBV21-1 represents a pseudogene. The CDR3 runs 16 residues. The CDR3 bases are TGTGCCAGCAGCAAGGGAGACAGGTTGGCCTCCTACGAGCAGTACTTC. This codes for CASSKGDRLASYEQYF.

CDR3 in amino acids: CASSSSPRVPGNSGNTIYF. Here the CDR3 DNA reads TGTGCCAGCAGTAGTTCCCCCCGGGTACCAGGGAACTCTGGAAACACCATATATTTT. The chain uses TRBV21-1 and TRBJ1-3; no check of the table's D call, TRBD1, against the DNA was made. TRBV21-1 counts as a pseudogene. This CDR3 is built from 19 residues.

This chain links TRBV7-9 with TRBJ2-7, with D possibly being TRBD1 (6 bases). V lost 5 bases and J lost 2, with 22 bases in between. Germline-derived CDR1 and CDR2 are SEHNR and FQNEAQ (reference sequence). CDR3 length: 17 residues. The CDR3 DNA sequence: TGTGCCAGCAGCCAACTCCGTGGACAGACGTACCCCTACGAGCAGTACTTC. Translated, it gives CASSQLRGQTYPYEQYF. Filled out from reference TRBV7-9 and TRBJ2-7, the complete variable domain reads DTGVSQNPRHKITKRGQNVTFRCDPISEHNRLYWYRQTLGQGPEFLTYFQNEAQLEKSRLLSDRFSAERPKGSFSTLEIQRTEQGDSAMYLCASSQLRGQTYPYEQYFGPGTRLTVT.

This chain connects TRBV10-1 to TRBJ2-2; 7 nucleotides agree with TRBD1. CDR1 is WNHNN and CDR2 is SYGVQD in the germline V gene (reference sequence). J gave up 5 bases and V 6 bases, and 0 bases lay outside the gene matches. This CDR3 is built from 12 residues. The CDR3 loop is CASRQGTGELFF. CDR3 sequence (DNA): TGCGCCAGCAGACAGGGGACCGGGGAGCTGTTTTTT.

The chain uses TRBV27 and TRBJ2-5, with D possibly TRBD1 on 7 matching bases. From germline, CDR1 is MNHEY and CDR2 SMNVEV (reference sequence). This CDR3 has 16 amino acids. V was shortened by 2 bases and J by 5 bases, with 18 bases between the two germline ends. The CDR3 sequence is CASSLGVRGDVETQYF. CDR3 DNA sequence: TGTGCCAGCAGTTTAGGTGTCAGGGGGGATGTGGAGACCCAGTACTTC.

The chain combines TRBV27 with TRBJ2-7; 8 bases agree with TRBD1. CDR1 and CDR2 (germline): MNHEY, SMNVEV (reference sequence). The junction had 8 bases not matched to a gene; V was cut back by 4 bases and J by 3 bases. The CDR3 spans 15 residues. CDR3 DNA sequence: TGTGCCAGCAGTTCCGGGACAGGCATAGTCTACGAGCAGTACTTC. Its translation: CASSSGTGIVYEQYF.

V usage is TRBV10-1 and J usage is TRBJ2-7; D ambiguous. The CDR3 totals 11 residues. Between the trimmed V and J ends, which lost 3 bases and 5 bases, there was a span of 5 bases. Germline CDR1 WNHNN, CDR2 SYGVQD (reference sequence). The CDR3 protein is CASSDSDEQYF. The CDR3 nucleotides read TGCGCCAGCAGTGACTCGGACGAGCAGTACTTC.

The rearrangement links TRBV7-9 to TRBJ2-6; weak D call: TRBD1 (6 bases). The CDR3 runs to 16 residues. Germline CDR1 is SEHNR and CDR2 is FQNEAQ (reference sequence). Trimming cost V 5 bases and J 0 bases, with 11 bases left between them. The CDR3 reads CASSTTGNSGANVLTF. The CDR3, as DNA: TGTGCCAGCAGCACGACAGGCAACTCTGGGGCCAACGTCCTGACTTTC. The complete variable domain, with remaining parts taken from reference TRBV7-9 and TRBJ2-6, reads DTGVSQNPRHKITKRGQNVTFRCDPISEHNRLYWYRQTLGQGPEFLTYFQNEAQLEKSRLLSDRFSAERPKGSFSTLEIQRTEQGDSAMYLCASSTTGNSGANVLTFGAGSRLTVL.

This sequence joins TRBV5-6 and TRBJ1-2; D is ambiguous. With 4 bases removed from V and 5 bases from J, the gap between germline ends came to 18 bases. The CDR3 is made up of 15 amino acids. The germline CDR1 and CDR2 sequences are SGHDT and YYEEEE. The CDR3 spells CASSLESGYRYGYTF. CDR3 in DNA: TGTGCCAGCAGCCTCGAATCCGGGTATCGGTATGGCTACACCTTC.

The chain has TRBV11-2 and TRBJ2-1; D ambiguous. The CDR3 sequence is 13 residues long. V lost 1 base and J lost 8, with 9 bases in between. Germline V lookup: CDR1 SGHAT, CDR2 FQNNGV. CDR3 DNA sequence: TGTGCCAGCAGCTTAGGGGTTAGGCATGAGCAGTTCTTC. Its protein is CASSLGVRHEQFF.